What follows are 16 T cell receptor beta chains derived from one specimen sequenced in a study of T cell repertoires in cytomegalovirus infection (dated by TCRdb to the late 2010s). TCRdb names Illumina HiSeq 1500 as the instrument used. TCRdb passed the public sequencing reads through fastp at Q25 and MiXCR, retaining productive beta sequences. Entries that share a CDR3 protein sequence are merged under the most common genes and DNA. Within this sample are more than 400,000 distinct CDR3 sequences, with roughly 29% of them counted one time only. 13% of the sample is held by the ten biggest clonotypes. The sample consisted of PBMCs. The receptor source for this set is a human donor in good health (CMV status not recorded). Some clones in this sample may be carry-over from other donors' samples.

In the case of this clonotype: This sequence may be a read error, since a much larger clone differs from it by one base. The chain is built from TRBV28 and TRBJ1-1; no firm D call. This CDR3 is 11 amino acids long. V gave up 8 bases and J gave up 0 bases, with 4 bases separating them. Looked up from germline, CDR1 is MDHEN and CDR2 is SYDVKM. The CDR3 sequence is CASYLNTEAFF. Here the CDR3 DNA reads TGTGCCAGCTATTTGAACACTGAAGCTTTCTTT.

This clonotype has at least ten counts. V and J are TRBV7-2 and TRBJ2-2; D possibly corresponds to TRBD2 (6 bases). This CDR3 region has 17 residues. Germline loops: CDR1 SGHTA, CDR2 FQGNSA. With 3 bases removed from V and 6 bases from J, the gap between germline ends came to 20 bases. In nucleotides, the CDR3 is TGTGCCAGCAGCTTGTCACTGCGGGAAACGTTTTCCGGGGAGCTGTTTTTT. Translation: CASSLSLRETFSGELFF.

The chain is built from TRBV24-1 and TRBJ2-2; the match to TRBD1 covers 8 bases. Germline values: CDR1 KGHDR, CDR2 SFDVKD. Trimming at V came to 7 bases and at J to 1 base, leaving 7 bases not matched to a gene. The CDR3 consists of 16 residues. The CDR3 protein is CATRDPGTGNTGELFF. The CDR3 region has the DNA TGTGCCACCAGGGATCCCGGGACAGGGAACACCGGGGAGCTGTTTTTT.

The J gene is TRBJ2-1, the V gene TRBV7-9, with D unresolved. V shed 0 bases and J shed 2 bases, with 5 bases lying between them. The CDR3 has 14 residues. From germline, CDR1 is SEHNR and CDR2 FQNEAQ (reference sequence). The CDR3 coding sequence is TGTGCCAGCAGCTTAGCATCAACCTACAATGAGCAGTTCTTC. This gives the protein CASSLASTYNEQFF.

This clonotype was recorded at least ten times. A junction end diverges from the germline sequence, so it may reflect a read error. This chain connects TRBV7-7 to TRBJ2-5; perhaps TRBD1 as D (6 bases). This CDR3 comprises 16 residues. CDR1 is SSHAT, CDR2 FNYEAQ, per germline (reference sequence). CDR3: CASSLLAGTLQETQYF. In DNA form, the CDR3 reads TGTGCTAGCAGCTTACTCGCCGGGACACTCCAAGAGACCCAGTACTTC. The variable domain in full, completed from reference TRBV7-7 and TRBJ2-5, reads GAGVSQSPRYKVTKRGQDVTLRCDPISSHATLYWYQQALGQGPEFLTYFNYEAQPDKSGLPSDRFSAERPEGSISTLTIQRTEQRDSAMYRCASSLLAGTLQETQYFGPGTRLLVL.

This clonotype was observed a handful of times. The chain has TRBV12-3 or TRBV12-4 and TRBJ1-2; D may be TRBD1 (5 bases). The ends were cut back, 5 bases at V and 5 bases at J, with 18 bases in the middle. This CDR3 region has 15 residues. The CDR3 DNA follows: TGTGCCAGCAGTCGGGAGGGGAGCAGCGTATATGGCTACACCTTC. Translating it yields CASSREGSSVYGYTF.

V gene TRBV20-1 combines with J gene TRBJ2-1; 11 bases are shared with TRBD2. The germline gives CDR1 DFQATT, CDR2 SNEGSKA (reference sequence). The CDR3 spans 14 residues. Trimming took 5 bases from V and 4 from J; bases not matched to a gene: 4. CDR3 loop: CSAPGTSGYNEQFF. The CDR3 bases are TGCAGTGCTCCTGGGACTAGCGGTTACAATGAGCAGTTCTTC.

J is TRBJ2-1 and V is TRBV28; D unclear. Trimming took off 2 bases at V and 6 bases at J, with 14 bases between the two ends. Looked up from germline, CDR1 is MDHEN and CDR2 is SYDVKM. The CDR3 consists of 15 residues. DNA for the CDR3: TGTGCCAGCAGTTTAAGCCCCTCGCAAATCAATGAGCAGTTCTTC. Protein sequence: CASSLSPSQINEQFF. The whole variable domain, remainder taken from reference TRBV28 and TRBJ2-1, is DVKVTQSSRYLVKRTGEKVFLECVQDMDHENMFWYRQDPGLGLRLIYFSYDVKMKEKGDIPEGYSVSREKKERFSLILESASTNQTSMYLCASSLSPSQINEQFFGPGTRLTVL.

The chain has TRBV7-2 and TRBJ2-5; 7 bases match TRBD2. Germline V gene sequence: CDR1 SGHTA, CDR2 FQGNSA. The CDR3 spans 16 residues. J gave up 5 bases and V 2 bases, and 11 bases lay outside the gene matches. The CDR3 here is CASSLTGGSLGETQYF. Here the CDR3 DNA reads TGTGCCAGCAGCTTAACTGGCGGGAGCCTCGGTGAGACCCAGTACTTC.

This chain joins TRBV20-1 and TRBJ2-5, with 13 nucleotides matching TRBD2. The CDR3 loop spans 19 amino acids. Looked up from germline, CDR1 is DFQATT and CDR2 is SNEGSKA (reference sequence). The J segment lost 2 bases and the V segment lost 6 bases, leaving 18 bases of the junction unmatched. CDR3 nucleotide sequence: TGCAGTGCCCGAAATTTCGATCCCGGGACTAGCGGGATGCAAGAGACCCAGTACTTC. Translating gives CSARNFDPGTSGMQETQYF.

CDR3 amino acids: CASRGQGKTQYF. CDR3 coding DNA: TGTGCCAGCAGGGGACAGGGGAAGACCCAGTACTTC. The J gene is TRBJ2-5, the V gene TRBV5-6; 10 bases match TRBD1. The germline V gene has CDR1 SGHDT and CDR2 YYEEEE. J gave up 6 bases and V 5 bases, and 1 base lay outside the gene matches. The CDR3 length is 12 residues.

This clonotype was found a few times. The chain employs TRBV11-2 and TRBJ2-1; 13 nucleotides align to TRBD2. This CDR3 contains 16 residues. Trimming took 5 bases from V and 3 from J; bases not matched to a gene: 4. Germline lookup yields CDR1 SGHAT and CDR2 FQNNGV. CDR3 sequence: CASSRRLAGGYNEQFF. In nucleotides, the CDR3 is TGTGCCAGCAGCCGGCGACTAGCGGGAGGCTACAATGAGCAGTTCTTC.

By share, this clonotype counts as large. This chain joins TRBV4-2 and TRBJ2-1; 8 nucleotides agree with TRBD1. The CDR3 is 12 residues long. Looked up from germline, CDR1 is LGHNA and CDR2 is YNFKEQ. V lost 4 bases, J lost 9 bases, and 2 bases stayed unmatched. As DNA, the CDR3 is TGTGCCAGCAGCCTCGACAGGGGTGAGCAGTTCTTC. Translated, it gives CASSLDRGEQFF.

CDR3 DNA sequence: TGTGCCAGCAGACCAACAGGGTATAATGAAAAACTGTTTTTT. Protein: CASRPTGYNEKLFF. V gene TRBV12-3 or TRBV12-4 combines with J gene TRBJ1-4; D may be TRBD1 (6 bases). V was pared by 6 bases and J by 4 bases, with 12 bases between. There are 14 residues in the CDR3.

The J gene is TRBJ2-5, the V gene TRBV20-1, with D unclear. The CDR3 runs to 13 residues. The V end was cut by 6 bases, the J end by 5 bases, with 16 bases between. Germline V gene data show CDR1 as DFQATT and CDR2 as SNEGSKA (reference sequence). The CDR3 region is CSAGKGLGETQYF. The CDR3 region has the DNA TGCAGTGCCGGTAAAGGTCTAGGGGAGACCCAGTACTTC.

The chain uses TRBV4-2 and TRBJ2-2, with TRBD2 identical over 8 bases. J was trimmed by 5 bases and V by 4 bases; bases with no gene match: 9. Germline-derived CDR1 and CDR2 are LGHNA and YNFKEQ. This CDR3 is built from 16 residues. The CDR3 DNA reads as TGTGCCAGCAGCCCTCGTGGGGTAGCGGGAACCGGGGAGCTGTTTTTT. Amino acids: CASSPRGVAGTGELFF.